These 9 T cell receptor beta chains originate from one sample sequenced in a study of blood T cells in healthy people across ages. A second PCR, run for roughly 7 to 11 cycles, used a sample-barcoded 5' primer plus a J-beta primer mix. MiXCR, run by TCRdb on the 5' RACE reads, gives a single entry per CDR3 protein. The sample includes about 940,000 distinct CDR3 sequences, about 48% of them seen just once. Sequencing used blood. These receptors all come from a man aged 25-45 years in good health.

This clonotype has just a few counts. J is TRBJ1-1 and V is TRBV6-6; 8 nucleotides agree with TRBD1. This CDR3 has 14 residues. The germline V gene encodes CDR1 MNHNY and CDR2 SVGAGI (reference sequence). V was pared by 2 bases and J by 3 bases, with 2 bases of the junction left unmatched. The CDR3 reads CASSYGDRHTEAFF. The CDR3 DNA reads TGTGCCAGCAGTTACGGGGACAGGCACACTGAAGCTTTCTTT.

The table lists this clonotype with a few counts. Here the CDR3 DNA reads TGCAGTGCTAGCCGGGACAGTCAGAACACTGAAGCTTTCTTT. This sequence encodes CSASRDSQNTEAFF. The chain couples TRBV20-1 to TRBJ1-1, with 7 bases aligning to TRBD1. Germline CDR1 DFQATT, CDR2 SNEGSKA (reference sequence). The CDR3 has 14 residues. V shed 3 bases, J shed 1 base, and the junction held 5 bases outside the gene matches.

This clonotype was detected only a few times. The chain recombines TRBV7-8 with TRBJ1-2, with TRBD1 matching 7 bases. Germline CDR1 reads SGHVS; CDR2 reads FQNEAQ. V shed 5 bases, J shed 8 bases, and the junction held 5 bases outside the gene matches. CDR3 length equals 12 residues. CDR3 protein: CASSPRGEGYTF. The CDR3 nucleotides read TGTGCCAGCAGCCCCAGGGGGGAGGGCTACACCTTC.

The chain recombines TRBV6-6 with TRBJ2-7; D remains ambiguous. The V gene lost 0 bases and the J gene lost 0 bases, with 9 bases spanning the gap. Germline CDR1 reads MNHNY; CDR2 reads SVGAGI (reference sequence). This CDR3 is built from 15 residues. The DNA of the CDR3 is TGTGCCAGCAGTTACTCGGTTTCAAGCTCCTACGAGCAGTACTTC. This codes for CASSYSVSSSYEQYF.

Only a few counts were recorded for this clonotype. The chain uses TRBV7-9 and TRBJ2-3; TRBD1 is a possible D gene (6 bases). Germline V gives CDR1 SEHNR, CDR2 FQNEAQ (reference sequence). V was trimmed by 3 bases and J by 3 bases, leaving 16 bases between them. The CDR3 runs to 16 residues. CDR3: CASSFPPGAQTDTQYF. The CDR3 nucleotides read TGTGCCAGCAGCTTTCCCCCAGGGGCCCAAACAGATACGCAGTATTTT.

The chain has TRBV30 and TRBJ1-1, with 8 nucleotides matching TRBD1. With V trimmed by 3 bases and J by 4 bases, 4 bases remained unmatched. The germline V gene encodes CDR1 GTSNPN and CDR2 SVGIG (reference sequence). The CDR3 contains 13 residues. The CDR3 protein is CAWSPDRATEAFF. CDR3 bases: TGTGCCTGGAGCCCGGACAGGGCCACTGAAGCTTTCTTT.

The genes are TRBV20-1 and TRBJ2-5; 11 bases fit TRBD2. The CDR3 is 16 residues long. Germline V gene lookup returns CDR1 DFQATT and CDR2 SNEGSKA (reference sequence). V shed 6 bases, J shed 1 base, and the junction held 10 bases outside the gene matches. CDR3 sequence reads: CSAGATSGGIQETQYF. DNA of the CDR3: TGCAGTGCGGGGGCCACTAGCGGGGGCATCCAAGAGACCCAGTACTTC.

This clonotype was counted once. The V gene is TRBV7-2, the J gene TRBJ2-3; D is unresolved. Germline values: CDR1 SGHTA, CDR2 FQGNSA. The CDR3 runs to 14 residues. V gave up 3 bases and J gave up 2 bases, with 9 bases separating them. The CDR3 loop is CASSFSQTTDTQYF. CDR3 bases: TGTGCCAGCAGCTTTTCCCAGACCACAGATACGCAGTATTTT.

This clonotype was observed at least ten times. The chain joins TRBV3-1 to TRBJ2-7; a possible D gene is TRBD2 (6 bases). CDR1 is LGHDT, CDR2 YNNKEL, per germline (reference sequence). This CDR3 has 13 residues. V was pared by 4 bases and J by 3 bases, with 10 bases between. This CDR3 reads CASSRGTVYEQYF. In DNA form, the CDR3 reads TGTGCCAGCAGCCGCGGGACCGTCTACGAGCAGTACTTC.